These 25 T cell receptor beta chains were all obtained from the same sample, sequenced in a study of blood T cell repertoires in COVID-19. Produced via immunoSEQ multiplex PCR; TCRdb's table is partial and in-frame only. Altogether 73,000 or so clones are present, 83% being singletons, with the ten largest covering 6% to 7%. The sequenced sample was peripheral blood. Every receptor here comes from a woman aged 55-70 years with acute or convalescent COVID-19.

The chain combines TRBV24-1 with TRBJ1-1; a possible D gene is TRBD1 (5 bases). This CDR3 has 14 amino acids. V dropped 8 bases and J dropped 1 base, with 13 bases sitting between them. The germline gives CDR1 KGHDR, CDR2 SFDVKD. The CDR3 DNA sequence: TGTGCCACCACCAAGTCGACAGAGAACACTGAAGCTTTCTTT. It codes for CATTKSTENTEAFF.

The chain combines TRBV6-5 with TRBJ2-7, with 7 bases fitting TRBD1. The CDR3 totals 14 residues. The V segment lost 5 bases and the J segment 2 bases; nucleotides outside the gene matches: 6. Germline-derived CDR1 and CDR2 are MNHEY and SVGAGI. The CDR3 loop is CASSPPGTAYEQYF. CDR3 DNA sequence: TGTGCCAGCAGTCCTCCCGGGACAGCCTACGAGCAGTACTTC.

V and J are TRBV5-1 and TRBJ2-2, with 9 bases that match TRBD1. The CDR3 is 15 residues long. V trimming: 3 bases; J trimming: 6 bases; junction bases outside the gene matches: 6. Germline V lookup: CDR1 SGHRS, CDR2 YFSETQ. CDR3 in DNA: TGCGCCAGCAGCTCCCGGGACAGGGTCCCCGGGGAGCTGTTTTTT. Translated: CASSSRDRVPGELFF. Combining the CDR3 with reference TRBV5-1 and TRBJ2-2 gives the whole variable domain KAGVTQTPRYLIKTRGQQVTLSCSPISGHRSVSWYQQTPGQGLQFLFEYFSETQRNKGNFPGRFSGRQFSNSRSEMNVSTLELGDSALYLCASSSRDRVPGELFFGEGSRLTVL.

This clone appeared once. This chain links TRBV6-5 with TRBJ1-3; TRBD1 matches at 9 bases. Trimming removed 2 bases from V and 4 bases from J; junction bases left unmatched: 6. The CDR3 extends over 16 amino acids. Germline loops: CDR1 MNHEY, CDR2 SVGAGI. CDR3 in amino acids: CASSYTGTGLGNTIYF. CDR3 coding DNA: TGTGCCAGCAGTTACACCGGGACAGGGCTCGGAAACACCATATATTTT.

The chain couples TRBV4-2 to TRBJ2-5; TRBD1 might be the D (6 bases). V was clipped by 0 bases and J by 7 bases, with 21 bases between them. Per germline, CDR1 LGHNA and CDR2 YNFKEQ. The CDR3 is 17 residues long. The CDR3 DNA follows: TGTGCCAGCAGCCAAGATCAGGGGCAGGGGTTAGGTAGGACCCAGTACTTC. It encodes CASSQDQGQGLGRTQYF.

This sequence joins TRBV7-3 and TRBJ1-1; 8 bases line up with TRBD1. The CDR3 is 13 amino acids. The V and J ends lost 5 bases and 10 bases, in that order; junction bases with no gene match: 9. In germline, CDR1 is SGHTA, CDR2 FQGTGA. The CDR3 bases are TGTGCCAGCAGCGACACCCCAGGGACAGGAGCTTTCTTT. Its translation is CASSDTPGTGAFF.

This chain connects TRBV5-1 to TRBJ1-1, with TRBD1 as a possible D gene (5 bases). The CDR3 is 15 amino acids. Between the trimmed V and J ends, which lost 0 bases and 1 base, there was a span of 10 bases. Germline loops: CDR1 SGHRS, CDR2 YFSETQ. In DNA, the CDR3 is TGCGCCAGCAGCTTGGACCCAGGGTCGAACACTGAAGCTTTCTTT. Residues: CASSLDPGSNTEAFF.

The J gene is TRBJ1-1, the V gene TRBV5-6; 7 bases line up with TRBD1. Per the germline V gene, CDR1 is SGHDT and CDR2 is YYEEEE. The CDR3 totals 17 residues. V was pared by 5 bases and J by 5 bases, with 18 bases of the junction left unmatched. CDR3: CASRSRTGGGRRTEAFF. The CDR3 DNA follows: TGTGCCAGCAGATCCAGAACGGGAGGGGGCAGGAGGACTGAAGCTTTCTTT.

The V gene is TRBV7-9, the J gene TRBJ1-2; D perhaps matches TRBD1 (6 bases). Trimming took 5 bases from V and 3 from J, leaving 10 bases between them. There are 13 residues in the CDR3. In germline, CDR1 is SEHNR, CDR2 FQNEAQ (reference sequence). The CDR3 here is CASSLGHDYGYTF. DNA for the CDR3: TGTGCCAGCAGCCTGGGACACGACTATGGCTACACCTTC. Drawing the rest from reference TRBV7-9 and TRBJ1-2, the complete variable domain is DTGVSQNPRHKITKRGQNVTFRCDPISEHNRLYWYRQTLGQGPEFLTYFQNEAQLEKSRLLSDRFSAERPKGSFSTLEIQRTEQGDSAMYLCASSLGHDYGYTFGSGTRLTVV.

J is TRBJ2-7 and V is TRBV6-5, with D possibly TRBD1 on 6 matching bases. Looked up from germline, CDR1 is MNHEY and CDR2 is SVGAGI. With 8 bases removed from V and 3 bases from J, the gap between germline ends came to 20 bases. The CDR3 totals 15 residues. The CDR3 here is CASQRATGYFYEQYF. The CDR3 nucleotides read TGTGCCAGCCAACGGGCCACAGGGTACTTCTACGAGCAGTACTTC.

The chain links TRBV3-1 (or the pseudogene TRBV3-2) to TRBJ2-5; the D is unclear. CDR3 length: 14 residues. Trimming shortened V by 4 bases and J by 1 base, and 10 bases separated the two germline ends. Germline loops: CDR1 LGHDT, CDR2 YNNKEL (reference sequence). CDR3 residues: CASSPPLSQETQYF. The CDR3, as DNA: TGTGCCAGCAGCCCTCCCCTTAGCCAAGAGACCCAGTACTTC.

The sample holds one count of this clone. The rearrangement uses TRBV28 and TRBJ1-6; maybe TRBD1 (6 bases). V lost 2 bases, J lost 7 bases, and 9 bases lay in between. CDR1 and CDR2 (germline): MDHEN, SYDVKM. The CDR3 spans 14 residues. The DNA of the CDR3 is TGTGCCAGCAGTTTAAGGACAGCCAATTCACCCCTCCACTTT. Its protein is CASSLRTANSPLHF.

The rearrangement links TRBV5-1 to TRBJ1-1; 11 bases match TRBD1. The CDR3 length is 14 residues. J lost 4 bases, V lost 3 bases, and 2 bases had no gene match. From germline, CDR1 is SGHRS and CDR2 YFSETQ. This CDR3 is CASSWGQGGTEAFF. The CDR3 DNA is TGCGCCAGCAGCTGGGGACAGGGGGGCACTGAAGCTTTCTTT.

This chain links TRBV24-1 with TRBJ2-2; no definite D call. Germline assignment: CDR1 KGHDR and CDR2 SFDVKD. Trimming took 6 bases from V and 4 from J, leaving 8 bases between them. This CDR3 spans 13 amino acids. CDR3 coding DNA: TGTGCCACCAGTTACAGCCCCACCGGGGAGCTGTTTTTT. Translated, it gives CATSYSPTGELFF.

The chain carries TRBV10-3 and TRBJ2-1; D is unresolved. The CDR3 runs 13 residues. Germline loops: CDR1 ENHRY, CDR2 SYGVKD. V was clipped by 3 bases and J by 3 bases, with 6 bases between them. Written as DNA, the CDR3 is TGTGCCATCAGTGAAGTACTCTACAATGAGCAGTTCTTC. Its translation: CAISEVLYNEQFF.

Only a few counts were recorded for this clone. The CDR3 reads CASSSDRARGELFF. CDR3 in DNA: TGTGCCAGCAGCTCAGACAGGGCGAGGGGGGAGCTGTTTTTT. The V and J genes are TRBV14 and TRBJ2-2; 7 nucleotides line up with TRBD1. The CDR3 extends over 14 amino acids. J gave up 8 bases and V 5 bases, and 8 bases lay outside the gene matches. The V gene's germline CDR1 is SGHDN and CDR2 FVKESK.

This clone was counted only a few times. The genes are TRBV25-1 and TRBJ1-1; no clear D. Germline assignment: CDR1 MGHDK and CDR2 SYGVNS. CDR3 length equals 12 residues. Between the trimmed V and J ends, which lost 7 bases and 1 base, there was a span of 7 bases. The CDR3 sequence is CASKDSNTEAFF. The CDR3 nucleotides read TGTGCCAGCAAGGACTCGAACACTGAAGCTTTCTTT.

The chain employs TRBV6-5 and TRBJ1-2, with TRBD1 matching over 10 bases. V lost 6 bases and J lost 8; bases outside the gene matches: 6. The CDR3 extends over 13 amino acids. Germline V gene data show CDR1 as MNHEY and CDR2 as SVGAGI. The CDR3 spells CASRYPTGGGYTF. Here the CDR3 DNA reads TGTGCCAGCAGATATCCGACAGGGGGCGGCTACACCTTC.

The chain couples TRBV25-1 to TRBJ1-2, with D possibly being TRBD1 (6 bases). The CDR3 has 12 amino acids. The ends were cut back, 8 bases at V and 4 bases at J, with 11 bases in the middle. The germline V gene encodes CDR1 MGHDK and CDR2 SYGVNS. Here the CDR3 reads CASEGGAYGYTF. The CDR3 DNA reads TGTGCCAGCGAGGGGGGGGCCTATGGCTACACCTTC.

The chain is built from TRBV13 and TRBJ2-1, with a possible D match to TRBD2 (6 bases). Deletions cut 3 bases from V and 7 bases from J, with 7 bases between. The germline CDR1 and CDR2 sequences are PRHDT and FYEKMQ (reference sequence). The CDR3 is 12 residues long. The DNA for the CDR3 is TGTGCCAGCAGCTTTGGAGGGAATGAGCAGTTCTTC. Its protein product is CASSFGGNEQFF.

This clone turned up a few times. The CDR3 DNA reads TGTGCCAGCCTCAGGGATGGGGGCGCCCAGCATTTT. Amino acids: CASLRDGGAQHF. The chain uses TRBV19 and TRBJ1-5; D might be TRBD1 (6 bases). The CDR3 loop spans 12 amino acids. V was pared by 9 bases and J by 11 bases, with 17 bases between. Germline CDR1 and CDR2: LNHDA and SQIVND (reference sequence).

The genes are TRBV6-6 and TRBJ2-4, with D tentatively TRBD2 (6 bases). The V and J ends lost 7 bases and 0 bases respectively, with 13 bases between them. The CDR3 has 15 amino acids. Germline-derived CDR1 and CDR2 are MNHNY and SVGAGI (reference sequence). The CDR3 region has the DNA TGTGCCAGCACCCTGGGGGGATCAGCCAAAAACATTCAGTACTTC. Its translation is CASTLGGSAKNIQYF.

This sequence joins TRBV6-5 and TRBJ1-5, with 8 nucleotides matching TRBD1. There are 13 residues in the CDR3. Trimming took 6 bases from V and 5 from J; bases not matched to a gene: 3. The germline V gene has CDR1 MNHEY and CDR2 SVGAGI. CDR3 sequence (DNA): TGTGCCAGCAGCCAGACAGGGGATCAGCCCCAGCATTTT. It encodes CASSQTGDQPQHF.

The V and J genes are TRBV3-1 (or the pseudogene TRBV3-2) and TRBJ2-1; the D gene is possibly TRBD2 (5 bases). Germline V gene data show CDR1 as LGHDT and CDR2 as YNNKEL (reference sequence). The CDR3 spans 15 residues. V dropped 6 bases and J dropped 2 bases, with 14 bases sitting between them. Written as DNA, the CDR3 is TGTGCCAGCAGGGGGTCGGGGTTGACCTACAATGAGCAGTTCTTC. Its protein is CASRGSGLTYNEQFF.

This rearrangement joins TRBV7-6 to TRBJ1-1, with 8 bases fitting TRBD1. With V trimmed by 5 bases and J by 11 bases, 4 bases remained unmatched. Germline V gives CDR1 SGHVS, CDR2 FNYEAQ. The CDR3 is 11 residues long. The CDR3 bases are TGTGCCAGCAGCGACCGACAGGGGGCTTTCTTT. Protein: CASSDRQGAFF. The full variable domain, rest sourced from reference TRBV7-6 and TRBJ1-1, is GAGVSQSPRYKVTKRGQDVALRCDPISGHVSLYWYRQALGQGPEFLTYFNYEAQQDKSGLPNDRFSAERPEGSISTLTIQRTEQRDSAMYRCASSDRQGAFFGQGTRLTVV.